The present T cell receptor beta chain was sequenced within a study of shared clonotypes between healthy human individuals. About this clone: The antigen is not known. Other DNA variants within this sample encode the same CDR3.

Healthy adults negative for HIV, lacking recent acute infections or vaccinations, served as donors. Donors comprised only Caucasian adults living in Nashville, Tennessee. Unsorted material relied on about 90 million PBMCs as the source of genomic DNA. The protocol was immunoSEQ multiplex PCR, while the TCRdb copy is restricted to in-frame clones and leaves out a portion. Seen here are around 500,000 clones, approximately 84% observed once, and the top ten hold roughly 13%. Study results and limitations: Sample collection involved blood only; tissue repertoires are likely different.

Sequencing was carried out using PBMCs. The sequence was obtained from a woman aged 35 to 49 in good health. Some clones in this sample may be carry-over from other donors' samples.

The CDR3 DNA follows: TGTGCCAGCAGCTTAGGGGCGGGAGGAGAGACCCAGTACTTC. Protein sequence: CASSLGAGGETQYF. The chain carries TRBV7-2 and TRBJ2-5, with 8 nucleotides matching TRBD2. Germline V gene data show CDR1 as SGHTA and CDR2 as FQGNSA. This CDR3 has 14 amino acids. The ends lost 1 base at V and 4 bases at J; junction bases unmatched: 2.